Listed below are T cell receptor beta chains from one sample, sequenced in a study of human T cells and chemical hapten exposure. Via MiXCR, TCRdb re-called the RACE reads, giving one row per CDR3 protein. The table records about 93,000 distinct CDR3 sequences, approximately 9.7% of them present only once. Sequenced material: whole blood. These receptors came from a female donor in good health. Some clones in this sample may be carry-over from other donors' samples. The CDR3 runs from the conserved cysteine through the conserved F or W. The D gene is left open where the match is weak. Only some rows state a clone size, as once, few, many or a class for expanded clones.

size,J,V,D,DNA,CDR3
-,TRBJ2-1,TRBV28,TRBD2,TGTGCCAGCAGCCCTCAGGCGGGAGAAACCTACAATGAGCAGTTCTTC,CASSPQAGETYNEQFF
-,TRBJ2-3,TRBV27,-,TGTGCCAGCAGTTTCAGTTGGGGGCGCGGCACAGATACGCAGTATTTT,CASSFSWGRGTDTQYF
few,TRBJ1-2,TRBV29-1,-,TGCAGCGTGGGGGTGAGGGGGAATAGTGGCTACACCTTC,CSVGVRGNSGYTF
many,TRBJ2-3,TRBV7-2,-,TGTGCCAGCAGCTCTGCTAGGTCAGATACGCAGTATTTT,CASSSARSDTQYF
few,TRBJ2-7,TRBV7-6,-,TGTGCCAGCAGCTTAGCTGGATCCTACGAGCAGTACTTC,CASSLAGSYEQYF
few,TRBJ2-7,TRBV20-1,TRBD2,TGCAGTGCTAGGGCTCTAGCGGGAGTCAACGAGCAGTACTTC,CSARALAGVNEQYF
-,TRBJ1-2,TRBV28,-,TGTGCCAGCAGAATGGATCCGAACTATGGCTACACCTTC,CASRMDPNYGYTF
many,TRBJ2-1,TRBV11-2,-,TGTGCCAGCAGCTTATTGCAGGGGAGCTACAATGAGCAGTTCTTC,CASSLLQGSYNEQFF
many,TRBJ2-4,TRBV20-1,-,TGCAGTGCTAGAGTCCAGGGTTGGAAAAACATTCAGTACTTC,CSARVQGWKNIQYF
-,TRBJ2-6,TRBV5-4,TRBD1,TGTGCCAACAGCTTGGTGACAGGGGGCCGATCTGGGGCCAACGTCCTGACTTTC,CANSLVTGGRSGANVLTF
few,TRBJ2-7,TRBV2,-,TGTGCCAGCAGTCCCGACCCCCCCGGAGGCGAGCAGTACTTC,CASSPDPPGGEQYF
many,TRBJ2-1,TRBV12-3/TRBV12-4,-,TGTGCCAGCAGCAATAGGGGACTGCTCTACAATGAGCAGTTCTTC,CASSNRGLLYNEQFF
many,TRBJ2-7,TRBV14,-,TGTGCCAGCAGCCAAGGAACGGGACGGAAGTACTTC,CASSQGTGRKYF
-,TRBJ1-4,TRBV28,-,TGTGCCAGCAGTTACTCCGGGACATCTAATGAAAAACTGTTTTTT,CASSYSGTSNEKLFF
-,TRBJ2-5,TRBV25-1,TRBD2,TGTGCCAGCAGTGAAGGGGGGGTCCCAAAGGAGACCCAGTACTTC,CASSEGGVPKETQYF
-,TRBJ1-2,TRBV2,-,TGTGCCAGCAAATTCGGACTCGAAGGCTACACCTTC,CASKFGLEGYTF
few,TRBJ2-3,TRBV30,-,TGTGCCTGGAGTGTACTAGGGGGGACAGATACGCAGTATTTT,CAWSVLGGTDTQYF
few,TRBJ2-1,TRBV15,TRBD2,TGTGCCACCAGCAGTGGGACTAGCGGGGTCAATGAGCAGTTCTTC,CATSSGTSGVNEQFF